These 21 T cell receptor beta chains originate from one sample sequenced in a study of OX40 agonist ivuxolimab in advanced cancers. Generated by immunoSEQ multiplex PCR, the TCRdb table keeps only in-frame clones and is missing some. The data hold around 80,000 clones, with around 92% observed a single time. Sequences were derived from CD4+ or CD8+ T cells sorted from blood, sampled in a trial of the OX40 agonist ivuxolimab. The receptor source for this set is an adult with an advanced solid tumor such as melanoma, head and neck, liver or kidney cancer.

This chain uses TRBV5-4 with TRBJ2-7; tentative D call: TRBD1 (6 bases). V was cut by 0 bases and J by 3 bases, with 10 bases left in between. CDR3 length: 14 residues. The germline CDR1 and CDR2 sequences are SGHNT and YYREEE (reference sequence). The CDR3 loop is CASSLDRADYEQYF. CDR3 DNA sequence: TGTGCCAGCAGCTTGGACAGGGCAGACTACGAGCAGTACTTC.

V and J are TRBV9 and TRBJ2-5; D may be TRBD1 (5 bases). Germline CDR1 is SGDLS and CDR2 is YYNGEE. Trimming removed 3 bases from V and 1 base from J, with 10 bases in between. The CDR3 contains 14 residues. The CDR3 DNA reads as TGTGCCAGCAGCGCAGACAGTGGCCAAGAGACCCAGTACTTC. Its protein product is CASSADSGQETQYF.

The V and J genes are TRBV7-9 and TRBJ2-1; 10 nucleotides align to TRBD2. From germline, CDR1 is SEHNR and CDR2 FQNEAQ (reference sequence). J lost 7 bases, V lost 1 base, and 4 bases had no gene match. This CDR3 comprises 15 residues. The CDR3, as DNA: TGTGCCAGCAGCTTAGTGCCACTAGCGGGGAATGAGCAGTTCTTC. This codes for CASSLVPLAGNEQFF.

This clone was found once. DNA for the CDR3: TGTGCCAGCAGCTTAGTTCGGGACCCGAACACCGGGGAGCTGTTTTTT. Encoded protein: CASSLVRDPNTGELFF. This rearrangement joins TRBV7-9 to TRBJ2-2, with D possibly being TRBD1 or TRBD2 (5 bases each). V lost 1 base, J lost 0 bases, and 9 bases lay in between. This CDR3 spans 16 amino acids. The germline V gene encodes CDR1 SEHNR and CDR2 FQNEAQ (reference sequence).

This chain links TRBV7-3 with TRBJ2-7, with 14 bases that match TRBD2. V shed 5 bases, J shed 3 bases, and the junction held 12 bases outside the gene matches. The germline V gene has CDR1 SGHTA and CDR2 FQGTGA. The CDR3 runs 18 residues. This CDR3 is CASSIGTSGGLTRYEQYF. The CDR3 coding sequence is TGTGCCAGCAGCATTGGGACTAGCGGGGGCTTAACGCGCTACGAGCAGTACTTC.

V is TRBV7-9 and J is TRBJ1-5, with D possibly TRBD1 on 6 matching bases. Per germline, CDR1 SEHNR and CDR2 FQNEAQ (reference sequence). The ends were cut back, 1 base at V and 0 bases at J, with 13 bases in the middle. The CDR3 totals 17 residues. CDR3 bases: TGTGCCAGCAGCTTAGAGGACAGACATTATAGCAATCAGCCCCAGCATTTT. Its translation: CASSLEDRHYSNQPQHF.

The chain combines TRBV5-6 with TRBJ1-2; no clear D gene. V lost 0 bases and J 6 bases, leaving 9 bases between the germline ends. Germline CDR1 is SGHDT and CDR2 is YYEEEE. This CDR3 contains 13 residues. The CDR3, as DNA: TGTGCCAGCAGCTTGGGGGTATGGGATGGCTACACCTTC. Translation: CASSLGVWDGYTF.

This rearrangement joins TRBV7-9 to TRBJ2-1; D is possibly TRBD1 or TRBD2 (5 bases each). This CDR3 is 16 amino acids long. Germline assignment: CDR1 SEHNR and CDR2 FQNEAQ (reference sequence). Deletions cut 5 bases from V and 3 bases from J, with 17 bases between. CDR3 DNA: TGTGCCAGCAGCCCCCTCGGGACCCAAGACTACAATGAGCAGTTCTTC. This codes for CASSPLGTQDYNEQFF. Using reference TRBV7-9 and TRBJ2-1 for the parts outside the CDR3, the full variable domain is DTGVSQNPRHKITKRGQNVTFRCDPISEHNRLYWYRQTLGQGPEFLTYFQNEAQLEKSRLLSDRFSAERPKGSFSTLEIQRTEQGDSAMYLCASSPLGTQDYNEQFFGPGTRLTVL.

This chain uses TRBV4-1 with TRBJ2-1, with D maybe TRBD2 (5 bases). V gave up 1 base and J gave up 3 bases, with 19 bases separating them. The CDR3 is 18 amino acids. Looked up from germline, CDR1 is MGHRA and CDR2 is YSYEKL. The CDR3 is CASSQVSRSSPNYNEQFF. The CDR3 nucleotides read TGCGCCAGCAGCCAAGTCTCTCGGTCTAGCCCGAACTACAATGAGCAGTTCTTC.

Here the CDR3 reads CASSLAGGFQETQYF. The CDR3 nucleotides are TGTGCCAGCAGTTTAGCGGGGGGCTTCCAAGAGACCCAGTACTTC. The chain links TRBV27 to TRBJ2-5; 8 nucleotides line up with TRBD2. The CDR3 has 15 amino acids. V shed 2 bases and J 1 base; nucleotides not matched to a gene: 3. Germline V gene data show CDR1 as MNHEY and CDR2 as SMNVEV (reference sequence).

The chain combines TRBV5-4 with TRBJ2-7; D may be TRBD2 (6 bases). The CDR3 extends over 13 amino acids. The V gene's germline CDR1 is SGHNT and CDR2 YYREEE (reference sequence). Trimming left V 4 bases short and J 7 bases short, with 15 bases between. CDR3 protein: CASSPWGVGEQYF. CDR3 coding DNA: TGTGCCAGCAGCCCCTGGGGGGTGGGGGAGCAGTACTTC.

The V call is TRBV10-3, the J call TRBJ1-6; D is uncertain. Germline loops: CDR1 ENHRY, CDR2 SYGVKD. Trimming removed 2 bases from V and 9 bases from J, with 11 bases in between. The CDR3 extends over 14 amino acids. CDR3 DNA sequence: TGTGCCATCAGTGAGGGCCTTATGGGTTCACCCCTCCACTTT. As protein: CAISEGLMGSPLHF.

This clone was seen only a few times. The V call is TRBV9, the J call TRBJ1-5; TRBD1 is a possible D gene (6 bases). V lost 4 bases and J 1 base, leaving 9 bases between the germline ends. Germline loops: CDR1 SGDLS, CDR2 YYNGEE. This CDR3 is built from 14 residues. CDR3 loop: CASSPGDSNQPQHF. In DNA form, the CDR3 reads TGTGCCAGCAGCCCAGGGGACAGCAATCAGCCCCAGCATTTT. Full variable domain (rest looked up from reference TRBV9 and TRBJ1-5): DSGVTQTPKHLITATGQRVTLRCSPRSGDLSVYWYQQSLDQGLQFLIQYYNGEERAKGNILERFSAQQFPDLHSELNLSSLELGDSALYFCASSPGDSNQPQHFGDGTRLSIL.

The chain couples TRBV6-5 to TRBJ1-1; D is ambiguous. CDR1 MNHEY and CDR2 SVGAGI come from the germline V gene. CDR3 length: 15 residues. V lost 2 bases and J 0 bases, leaving 10 bases between the germline ends. The DNA of the CDR3 is TGTGCCAGCAGTTACGTCCCTAACATGAACACTGAAGCTTTCTTT. Encoded protein: CASSYVPNMNTEAFF.

For the CDR3, the DNA is TGTGCCAGTAGTATCGGGGGGTCACTTTACAATGAGCAGTTCTTC. This gives the protein CASSIGGSLYNEQFF. The V call is TRBV19, the J call TRBJ2-1; 7 bases agree with TRBD2. CDR1 is LNHDA, CDR2 SQIVND, per germline (reference sequence). The CDR3 totals 15 residues. Trimming cost V 3 bases and J 4 bases; bases outside gene matches: 6.

The J gene is TRBJ2-7, the V gene TRBV6-6; 10 nucleotides agree with TRBD2. Trimming cost V 7 bases and J 3 bases; bases outside gene matches: 12. The length of the CDR3 is 16 residues. CDR1 MNHNY and CDR2 SVGAGI come from the germline V gene (reference sequence). The CDR3 DNA follows: TGTGCCAGCACCAAGACCGTAGCGGGGGGTTACTACGAGCAGTACTTC. Translated: CASTKTVAGGYYEQYF.

The CDR3 region is CASSLGQGIGELFF. The CDR3 DNA follows: TGCGCCAGCAGCTTGGGACAGGGAATCGGGGAGCTGTTTTTT. The rearrangement links TRBV5-1 to TRBJ2-2; 7 bases map to TRBD1. The CDR3 consists of 14 residues. Losses at the gene ends were 0 bases for V and 7 bases for J; bases not matched to a gene: 3. Germline V gene sequence: CDR1 SGHRS, CDR2 YFSETQ.

This clone was observed a handful of times. This chain links TRBV29-1 with TRBJ1-2, with 7 bases matching TRBD1. Trimming removed 7 bases from V and 4 bases from J; junction bases left unmatched: 12. There are 14 residues in the CDR3. Germline lookup yields CDR1 SQVTM and CDR2 ANQGSEA. The CDR3 loop is CSGGEGASGYGYTF. In DNA form, the CDR3 reads TGCAGCGGGGGCGAGGGGGCTTCGGGCTATGGCTACACCTTC.

Turning to this clone: Sequence at one end of the junction differs from germline and may be a read error. V and J are TRBV7-7 and TRBJ2-2; the D is unclear. The germline V gene has CDR1 SSHAT and CDR2 FNYEAQ (reference sequence). The CDR3 has 15 residues. The CDR3 loop reads CASSFRPDGTGELFF. The CDR3 DNA follows: TGTGCTAGCAGCTTCCGACCGGACGGGACCGGGGAGCTGTTTTTT.

V usage is TRBV7-9 and J usage is TRBJ2-2; D perhaps matches TRBD2 (5 bases). Between the trimmed V and J ends, which lost 1 base and 0 bases, there was a span of 12 bases. This CDR3 is built from 17 residues. Germline V gene lookup returns CDR1 SEHNR and CDR2 FQNEAQ (reference sequence). The CDR3 protein is CASSLVGVASNTGELFF. The CDR3 DNA is TGTGCCAGCAGCTTAGTCGGAGTAGCGTCGAACACCGGGGAGCTGTTTTTT.

V usage is TRBV5-6 and J usage is TRBJ1-2, with D perhaps TRBD1 (5 bases). Trimming pared 3 bases from V and 5 bases from J, leaving 20 bases between. Per the germline V gene, CDR1 is SGHDT and CDR2 is YYEEEE. This CDR3 contains 16 residues. The chain's CDR3 is CASSSIVRGALYGYTF. The DNA for the CDR3 is TGTGCCAGCAGCTCCATCGTGAGGGGCGCGTTGTATGGCTACACCTTC.